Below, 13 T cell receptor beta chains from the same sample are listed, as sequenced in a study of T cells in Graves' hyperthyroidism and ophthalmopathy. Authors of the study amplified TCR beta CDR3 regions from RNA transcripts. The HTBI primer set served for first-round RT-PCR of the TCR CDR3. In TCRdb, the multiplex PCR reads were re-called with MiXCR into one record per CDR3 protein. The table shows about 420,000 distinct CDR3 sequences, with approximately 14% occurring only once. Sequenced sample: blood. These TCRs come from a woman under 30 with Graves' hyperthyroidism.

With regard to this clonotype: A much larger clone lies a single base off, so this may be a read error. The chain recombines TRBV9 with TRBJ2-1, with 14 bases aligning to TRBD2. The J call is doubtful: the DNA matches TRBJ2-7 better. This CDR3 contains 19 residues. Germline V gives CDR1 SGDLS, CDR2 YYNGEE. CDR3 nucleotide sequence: TGTGCCAGCAGCGTTGTGGGGACTAGCGGGAGTGGGTCCTACAATGAGCAGTACTTC. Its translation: CASSVVGTSGSGSYNEQYF.

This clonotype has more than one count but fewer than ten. The chain's CDR3 is CASSQGRQEQYF. The CDR3 DNA is TGTGCCAGCAGCCAAGGACGCCAAGAGCAGTACTTC. The V gene is TRBV3-1, the J gene TRBJ2-7; no clear D. CDR1 is LGHDT, CDR2 YNNKEL, per germline (reference sequence). The CDR3 covers 12 residues. V gave up 1 base and J gave up 7 bases, with 8 bases separating them.

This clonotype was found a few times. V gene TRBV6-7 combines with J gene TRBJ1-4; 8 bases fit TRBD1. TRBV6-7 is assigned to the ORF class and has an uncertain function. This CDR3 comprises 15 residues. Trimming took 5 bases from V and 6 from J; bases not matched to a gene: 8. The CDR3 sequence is CASSPKTGEDEKLFF. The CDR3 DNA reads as TGTGCCAGCAGTCCAAAGACAGGGGAGGATGAAAAACTGTTTTTT.

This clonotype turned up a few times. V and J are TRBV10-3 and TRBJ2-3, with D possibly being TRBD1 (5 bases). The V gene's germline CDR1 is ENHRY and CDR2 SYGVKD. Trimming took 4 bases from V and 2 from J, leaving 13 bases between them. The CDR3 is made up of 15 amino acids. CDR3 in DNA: TGTGCCATCAGTGTGAACAGGATTAACACAGATACGCAGTATTTT. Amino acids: CAISVNRINTDTQYF.

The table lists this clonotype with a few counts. CDR3 residues: CAIRTGSTEAFF. The CDR3 bases are TGTGCCATCAGGACAGGGAGCACTGAAGCTTTCTTT. The chain carries TRBV10-3 and TRBJ1-1; 7 bases map to TRBD1. The CDR3 length is 12 residues. V was clipped by 6 bases and J by 4 bases; unmatched bases: 2. Per germline, CDR1 ENHRY and CDR2 SYGVKD.

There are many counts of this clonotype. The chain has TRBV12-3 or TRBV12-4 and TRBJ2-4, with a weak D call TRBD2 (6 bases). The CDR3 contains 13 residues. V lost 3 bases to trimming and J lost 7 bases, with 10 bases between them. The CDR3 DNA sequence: TGTGCCAGCAGTTTCGATGGGGGGAACATTCAGTACTTC. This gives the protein CASSFDGGNIQYF.

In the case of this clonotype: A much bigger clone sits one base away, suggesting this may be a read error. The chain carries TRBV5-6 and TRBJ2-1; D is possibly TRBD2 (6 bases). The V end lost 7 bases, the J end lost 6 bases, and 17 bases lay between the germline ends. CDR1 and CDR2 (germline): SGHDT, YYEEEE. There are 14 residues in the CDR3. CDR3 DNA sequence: TGTGCCAGCGGAGGAGGGTCAGGGAGCAATGAGCAGTTCTTC. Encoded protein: CASGGGSGSNEQFF. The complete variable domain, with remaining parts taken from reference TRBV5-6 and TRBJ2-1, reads DAGVTQSPTHLIKTRGQQVTLRCSPKSGHDTVSWYQQALGQGPQFIFQYYEEEERQRGNFPDRFSGHQFPNYSSELNVNALLLGDSALYLCASGGGSGSNEQFFGPGTRLTVL.

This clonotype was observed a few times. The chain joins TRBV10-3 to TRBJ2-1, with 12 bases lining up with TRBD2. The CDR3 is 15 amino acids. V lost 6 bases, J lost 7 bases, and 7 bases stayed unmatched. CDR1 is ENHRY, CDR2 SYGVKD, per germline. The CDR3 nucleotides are TGTGCCATCAGGACGACTAGCGGGAGAAGTAATGAGCAGTTCTTC. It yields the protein CAIRTTSGRSNEQFF.

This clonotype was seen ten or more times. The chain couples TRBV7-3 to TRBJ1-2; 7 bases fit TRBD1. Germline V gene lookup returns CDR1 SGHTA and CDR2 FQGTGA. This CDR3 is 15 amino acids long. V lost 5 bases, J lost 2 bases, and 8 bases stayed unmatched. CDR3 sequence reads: CASSPGAGGNYGYTF. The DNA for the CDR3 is TGTGCCAGCAGCCCAGGGGCAGGGGGGAACTATGGCTACACCTTC.

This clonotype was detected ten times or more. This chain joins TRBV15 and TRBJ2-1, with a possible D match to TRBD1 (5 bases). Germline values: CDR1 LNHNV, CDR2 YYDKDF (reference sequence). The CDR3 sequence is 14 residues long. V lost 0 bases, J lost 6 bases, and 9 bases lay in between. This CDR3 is CATSRDRQPNEQFF. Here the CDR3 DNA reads TGTGCCACCAGCAGAGATCGACAGCCCAATGAGCAGTTCTTC.

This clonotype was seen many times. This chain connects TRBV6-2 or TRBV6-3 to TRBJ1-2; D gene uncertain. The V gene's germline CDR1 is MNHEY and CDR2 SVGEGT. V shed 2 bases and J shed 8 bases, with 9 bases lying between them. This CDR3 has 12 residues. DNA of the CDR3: TGTGCCAGCAGTTACGCTGCGGCAGGCTACACCTTC. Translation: CASSYAAAGYTF.

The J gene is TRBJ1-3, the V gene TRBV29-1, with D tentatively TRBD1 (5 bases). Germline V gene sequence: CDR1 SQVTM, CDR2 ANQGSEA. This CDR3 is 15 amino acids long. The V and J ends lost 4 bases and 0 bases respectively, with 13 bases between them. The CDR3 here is CSVVGLNFSGNTIYF. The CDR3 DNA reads TGCAGCGTTGTGGGACTGAACTTCTCTGGAAACACCATATATTTT.

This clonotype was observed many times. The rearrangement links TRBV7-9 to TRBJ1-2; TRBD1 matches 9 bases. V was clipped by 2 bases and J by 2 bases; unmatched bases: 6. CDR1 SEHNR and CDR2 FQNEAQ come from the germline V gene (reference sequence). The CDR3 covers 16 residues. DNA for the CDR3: TGTGCCAGCAGCTTATCCAGGGACAGGGCCAACTATGGCTACACCTTC. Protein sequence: CASSLSRDRANYGYTF.